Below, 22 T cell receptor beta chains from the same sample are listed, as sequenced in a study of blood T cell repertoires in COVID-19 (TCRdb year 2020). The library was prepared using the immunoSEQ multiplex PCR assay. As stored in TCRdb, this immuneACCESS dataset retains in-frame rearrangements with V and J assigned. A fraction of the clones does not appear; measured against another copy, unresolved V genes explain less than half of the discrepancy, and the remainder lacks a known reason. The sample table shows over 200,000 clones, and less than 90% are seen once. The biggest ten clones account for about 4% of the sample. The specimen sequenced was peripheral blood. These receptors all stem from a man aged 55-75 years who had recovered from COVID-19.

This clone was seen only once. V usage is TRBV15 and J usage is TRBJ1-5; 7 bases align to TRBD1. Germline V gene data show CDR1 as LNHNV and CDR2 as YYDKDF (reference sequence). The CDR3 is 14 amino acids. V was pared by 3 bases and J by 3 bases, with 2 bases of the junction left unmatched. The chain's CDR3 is CATSRTGYNQPQHF. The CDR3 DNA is TGTGCCACCAGCAGGACAGGGTACAATCAGCCCCAGCATTTT.

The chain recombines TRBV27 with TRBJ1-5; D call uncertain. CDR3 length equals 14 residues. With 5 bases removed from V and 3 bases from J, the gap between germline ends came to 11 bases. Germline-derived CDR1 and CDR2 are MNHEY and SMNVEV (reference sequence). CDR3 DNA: TGTGCCAGCAGTGCGAGGCATGACAATCAGCCCCAGCATTTT. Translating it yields CASSARHDNQPQHF.

This CDR3 is CASSQAGTSGGSTQYF. The CDR3 bases are TGCGCCAGCAGCCAAGCGGGGACTAGCGGGGGGAGTACGCAGTATTTT. This sequence joins TRBV4-1 and TRBJ2-3, with TRBD2 matching 15 bases. V lost 1 base and J lost 8; bases outside the gene matches: 4. CDR1 is MGHRA, CDR2 YSYEKL, per germline. The CDR3 contains 16 residues.

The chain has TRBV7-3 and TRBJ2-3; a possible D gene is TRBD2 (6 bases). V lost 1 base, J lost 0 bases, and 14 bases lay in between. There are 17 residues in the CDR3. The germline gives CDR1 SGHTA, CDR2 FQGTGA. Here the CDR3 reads CASSLKALALSTDTQYF. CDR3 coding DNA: TGTGCCAGCAGCTTAAAAGCACTAGCTCTTAGCACAGATACGCAGTATTTT. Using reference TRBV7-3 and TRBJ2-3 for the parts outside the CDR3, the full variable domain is GAGVSQTPSNKVTEKGKYVELRCDPISGHTALYWYRQSLGQGPEFLIYFQGTGAADDSGLPNDRFFAVRPEGSVSTLKIQRTERGDSAVYLCASSLKALALSTDTQYFGPGTRLTVL.

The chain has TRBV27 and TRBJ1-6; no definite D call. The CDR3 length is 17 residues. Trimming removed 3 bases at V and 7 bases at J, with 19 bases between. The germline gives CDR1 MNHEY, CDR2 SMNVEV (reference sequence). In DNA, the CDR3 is TGTGCCAGCAGTTTTTCGGCGAATCCTTCGGGGAATTCACCCCTCCACTTT. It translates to CASSFSANPSGNSPLHF.

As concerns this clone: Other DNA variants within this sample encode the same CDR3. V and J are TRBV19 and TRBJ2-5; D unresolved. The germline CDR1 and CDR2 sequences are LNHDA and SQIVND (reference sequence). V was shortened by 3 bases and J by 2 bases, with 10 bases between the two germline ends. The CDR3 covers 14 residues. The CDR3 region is CASSISGLQETQYF. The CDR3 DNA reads TGTGCCAGTAGTATTTCCGGGTTACAAGAGACCCAGTACTTC. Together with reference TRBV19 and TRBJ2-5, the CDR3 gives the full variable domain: DGGITQSPKYLFRKEGQNVTLSCEQNLNHDAMYWYRQDPGQGLRLIYYSQIVNDFQKGDIAEGYSVSREKKESFPLTVTSAQKNPTAFYLCASSISGLQETQYFGPGTRLLVL.

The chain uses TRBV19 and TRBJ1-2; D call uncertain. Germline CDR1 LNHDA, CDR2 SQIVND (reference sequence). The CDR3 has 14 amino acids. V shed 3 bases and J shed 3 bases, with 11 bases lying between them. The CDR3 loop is CASSIWSEDYGYTF. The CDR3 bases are TGTGCCAGTAGTATTTGGTCAGAGGACTATGGCTACACCTTC. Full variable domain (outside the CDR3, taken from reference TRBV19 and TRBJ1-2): DGGITQSPKYLFRKEGQNVTLSCEQNLNHDAMYWYRQDPGQGLRLIYYSQIVNDFQKGDIAEGYSVSREKKESFPLTVTSAQKNPTAFYLCASSIWSEDYGYTFGSGTRLTVV.

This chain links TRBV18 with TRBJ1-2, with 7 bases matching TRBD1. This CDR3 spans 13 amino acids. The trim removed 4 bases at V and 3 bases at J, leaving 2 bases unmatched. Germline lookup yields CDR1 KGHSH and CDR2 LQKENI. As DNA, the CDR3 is TGTGCCAGCTCACGGGACAGAGACTATGGCTACACCTTC. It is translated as CASSRDRDYGYTF.

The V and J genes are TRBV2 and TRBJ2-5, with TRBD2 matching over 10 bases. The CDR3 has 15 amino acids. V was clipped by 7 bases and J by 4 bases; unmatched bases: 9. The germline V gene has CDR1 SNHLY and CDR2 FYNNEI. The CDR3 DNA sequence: TGTGCCAGCACCTCAACTAGCGGGGTGGGAGAGACCCAGTACTTC. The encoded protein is CASTSTSGVGETQYF. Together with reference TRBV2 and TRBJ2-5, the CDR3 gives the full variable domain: EPEVTQTPSHQVTQMGQEVILRCVPISNHLYFYWYRQILGQKVEFLVSFYNNEISEKSEIFDDQFSVERPDGSNFTLKIRSTKLEDSAMYFCASTSTSGVGETQYFGPGTRLLVL.

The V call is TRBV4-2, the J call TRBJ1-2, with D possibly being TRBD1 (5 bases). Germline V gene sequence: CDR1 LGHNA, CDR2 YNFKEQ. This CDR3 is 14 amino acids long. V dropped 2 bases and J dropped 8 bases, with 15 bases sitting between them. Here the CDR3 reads CASSQYRGARGYTF. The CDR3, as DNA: TGTGCCAGCAGCCAATATCGCGGGGCGCGGGGCTACACCTTC.

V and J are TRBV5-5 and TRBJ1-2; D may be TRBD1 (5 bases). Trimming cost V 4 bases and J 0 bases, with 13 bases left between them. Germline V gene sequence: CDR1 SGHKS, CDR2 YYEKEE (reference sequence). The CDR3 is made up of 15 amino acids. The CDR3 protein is CASSLETVPNYGYTF. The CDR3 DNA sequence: TGTGCCAGCAGCCTAGAGACAGTACCTAACTATGGCTACACCTTC.

CDR3 sequence: CASSPRGSSTDTQYF. The CDR3 DNA is TGTGCCAGCAGTCCCCGGGGGAGTAGCACAGATACGCAGTATTTT. The rearrangement uses TRBV7-9 and TRBJ2-3; weak D call: TRBD2 (6 bases). Germline V gene sequence: CDR1 SEHNR, CDR2 FQNEAQ (reference sequence). The CDR3 spans 15 residues. Trimming cost V 6 bases and J 0 bases, with 13 bases left between them.

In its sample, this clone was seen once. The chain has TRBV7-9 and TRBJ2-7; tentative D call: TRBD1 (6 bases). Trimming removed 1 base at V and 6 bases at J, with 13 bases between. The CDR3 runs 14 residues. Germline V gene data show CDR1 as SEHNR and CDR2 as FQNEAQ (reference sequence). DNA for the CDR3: TGTGCCAGCAGCTTAGAAACAGGGTTCGGCGAGCAGTACTTC. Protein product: CASSLETGFGEQYF.

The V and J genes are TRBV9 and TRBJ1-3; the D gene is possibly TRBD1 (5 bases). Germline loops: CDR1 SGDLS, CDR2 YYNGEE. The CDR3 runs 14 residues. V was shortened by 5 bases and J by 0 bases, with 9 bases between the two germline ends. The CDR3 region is CASRGTRSGNTIYF. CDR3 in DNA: TGTGCCAGCAGAGGGACTCGCTCTGGAAACACCATATATTTT.

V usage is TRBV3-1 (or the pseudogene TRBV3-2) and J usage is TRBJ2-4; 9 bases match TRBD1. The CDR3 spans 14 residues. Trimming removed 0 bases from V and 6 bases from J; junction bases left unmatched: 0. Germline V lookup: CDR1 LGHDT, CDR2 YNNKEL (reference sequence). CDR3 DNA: TGTGCCAGCAGCCAAGAGGGACAGGGAAACATTCAGTACTTC. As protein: CASSQEGQGNIQYF.

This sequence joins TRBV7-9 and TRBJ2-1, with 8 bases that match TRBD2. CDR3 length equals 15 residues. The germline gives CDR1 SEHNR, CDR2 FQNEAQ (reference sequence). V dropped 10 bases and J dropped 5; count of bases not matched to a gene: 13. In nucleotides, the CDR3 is TGTGCCACCATTTGGGGGGGACTAGGACACAATGAGCAGTTCTTC. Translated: CATIWGGLGHNEQFF. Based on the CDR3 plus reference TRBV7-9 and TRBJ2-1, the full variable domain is DTGVSQNPRHKITKRGQNVTFRCDPISEHNRLYWYRQTLGQGPEFLTYFQNEAQLEKSRLLSDRFSAERPKGSFSTLEIQRTEQGDSAMYLCATIWGGLGHNEQFFGPGTRLTVL.

CDR3 region: CASSSLDREDSGNTIYF. As DNA, the CDR3 is TGCGCCAGCAGCTCGTTGGACAGGGAAGACTCTGGAAACACCATATATTTT. The chain joins TRBV5-1 to TRBJ1-3, with TRBD1 identical over 8 bases. Trimming removed 3 bases from V and 0 bases from J; junction bases left unmatched: 8. Germline V CDR1 and CDR2: SGHRS, YFSETQ. The CDR3 contains 17 residues.

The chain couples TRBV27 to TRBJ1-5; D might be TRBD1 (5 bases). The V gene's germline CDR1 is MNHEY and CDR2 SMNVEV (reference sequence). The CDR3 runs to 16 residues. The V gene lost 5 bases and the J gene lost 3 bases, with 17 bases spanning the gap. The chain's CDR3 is CASSPSGLYINQPQHF. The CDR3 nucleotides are TGTGCCAGCAGTCCTTCAGGGTTATATATCAATCAGCCCCAGCATTTT.

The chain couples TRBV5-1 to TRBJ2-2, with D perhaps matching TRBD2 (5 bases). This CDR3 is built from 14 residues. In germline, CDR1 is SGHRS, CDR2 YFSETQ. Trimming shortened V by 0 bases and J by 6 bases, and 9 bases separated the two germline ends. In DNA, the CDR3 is TGCGCCAGCAGCTTGGCCAAGGGAGCCGGGGAGCTGTTTTTT. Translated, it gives CASSLAKGAGELFF.

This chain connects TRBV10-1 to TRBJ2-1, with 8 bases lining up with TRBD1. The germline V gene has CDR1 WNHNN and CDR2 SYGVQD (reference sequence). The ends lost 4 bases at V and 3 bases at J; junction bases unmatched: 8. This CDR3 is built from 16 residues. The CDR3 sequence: CASSAHGTGDYNEQFF. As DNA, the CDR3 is TGCGCCAGCAGTGCCCATGGGACAGGAGACTACAATGAGCAGTTCTTC.

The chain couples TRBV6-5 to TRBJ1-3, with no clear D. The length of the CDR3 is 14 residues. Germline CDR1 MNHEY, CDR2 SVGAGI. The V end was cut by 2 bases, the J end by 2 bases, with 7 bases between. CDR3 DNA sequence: TGTGCCAGCAGTTACGGGCAGGCTGGAAACACCATATATTTT. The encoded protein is CASSYGQAGNTIYF.

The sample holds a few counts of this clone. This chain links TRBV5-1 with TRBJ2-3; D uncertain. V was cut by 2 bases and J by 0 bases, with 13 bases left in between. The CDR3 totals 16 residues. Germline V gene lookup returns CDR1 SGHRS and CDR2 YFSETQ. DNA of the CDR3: TGCGCCAGCAGCTTATCAGGCCACCTTAGCACAGATACGCAGTATTTT. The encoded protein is CASSLSGHLSTDTQYF.